This record concerns one TCR beta chain sequence. Its antigen is unidentified. The data derive from a study of CD4 T cells in relation to SARS-CoV-2 and coronaviruses. The junction had 0 bases not matched to a gene; V was cut back by 2 bases and J by 2 bases. The CDR3 spans 13 residues. The germline gives CDR1 SEHNR, CDR2 FQNEAQ (reference sequence). Overall study results and limits: Pre-pandemic and post-infection samples never came from the same donor.

Uncultured naive and memory CD4+ T cells supplied DNA for deep TCR-beta sequencing. Assay used: immunoSEQ multiplex PCR; TCRdb lists only in-frame clones, some missing. The table includes tens of thousands of clones, roughly 89% detected once. The unexposed donors gave CD4+ T cells in about 2011-2018, prior to COVID-19. Sample: memory CD4+ T cells from PBMCs. This TCR was sampled from a human donor in good health. This chain links TRBV7-9 with TRBJ2-7; TRBD1 aligns across 7 bases. CDR3 region: CASSLRGPYEQYF. CDR3 DNA sequence: TGTGCCAGCAGCTTAAGGGGGCCCTACGAGCAGTACTTC.